This T cell receptor (beta chain) was found in a study of T cell repertoires and Cas9 in healthy adults. Study summary: Characterization of SpCas9-reactive CD4 and CD8 T cells covered multi-effector potency, cytotoxicity and lineage. Study results and caveats: In vitro, SpCas9-reactive Tregs were reported to curb effector T cell proliferation and function.

CDR3 length: 16 amino acids. Germline-derived CDR1 and CDR2 are MGHRA and YSYEKL. As concerns this clone: Its antigen is unidentified.

Generated by immunoSEQ multiplex PCR, the TCRdb table keeps only in-frame clones and is missing some. The sample has about 22,000 clones, about 90% seen once. Material for sequencing was CD4+ effector T cells (CD127+, CD25-, CD137-, CD154-) from PBMCs; culture status not recorded. The rearrangement links TRBV4-1 to TRBJ2-5; TRBD1 or TRBD2 may be the D gene (5 bases each). The J call may be faulty, since TRBJ2-7 better matches the DNA end. The clonotype was recovered from a human donor in good health. The CDR3 region has the DNA TGCGCCAGCAGCCAAGCGGGGACGCAGCAGACCTACGAGCAGTACTTC. Its translation is CASSQAGTQQTYEQYF.